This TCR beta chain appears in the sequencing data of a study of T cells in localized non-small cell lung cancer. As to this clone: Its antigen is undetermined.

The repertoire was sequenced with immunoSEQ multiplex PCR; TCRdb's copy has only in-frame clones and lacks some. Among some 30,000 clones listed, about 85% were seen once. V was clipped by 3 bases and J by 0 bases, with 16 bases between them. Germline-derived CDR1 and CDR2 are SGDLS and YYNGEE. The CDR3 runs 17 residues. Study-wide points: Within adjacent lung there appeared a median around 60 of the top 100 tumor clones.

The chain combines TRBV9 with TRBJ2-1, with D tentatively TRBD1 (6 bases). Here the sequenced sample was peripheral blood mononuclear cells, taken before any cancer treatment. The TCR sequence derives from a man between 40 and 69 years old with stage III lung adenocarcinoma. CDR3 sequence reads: CASSARQARSSYNEQFF. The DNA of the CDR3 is TGTGCCAGCAGCGCAAGACAGGCCCGGAGCTCCTACAATGAGCAGTTCTTC.